Listed here are 28 T cell receptor beta chains from one sample, sequenced in a study of siplizumab effects on memory and regulatory T cells. Data came from immunoSEQ multiplex PCR; TCRdb stores just in-frame clones and leaves some out. The sample includes about 82,000 clones, 87% of them seen just once. The sample taken for sequencing was Tregs sorted from blood. These TCRs come from a human donor in good health.

This sequence joins TRBV5-6 and TRBJ1-2; D is possibly TRBD1 (6 bases). The germline gives CDR1 SGHDT, CDR2 YYEEEE. This CDR3 is 14 amino acids long. Deletions cut 1 base from V and 7 bases from J, with 14 bases between. The CDR3 here is CASSLILGARGYTF. The DNA of the CDR3 is TGTGCCAGCAGCTTGATTCTGGGGGCCCGTGGCTACACCTTC. The entire variable domain, with the rest obtained from reference TRBV5-6 and TRBJ1-2, is as follows: DAGVTQSPTHLIKTRGQQVTLRCSPKSGHDTVSWYQQALGQGPQFIFQYYEEEERQRGNFPDRFSGHQFPNYSSELNVNALLLGDSALYLCASSLILGARGYTFGSGTRLTVV.

V is TRBV11-2 and J is TRBJ2-3, with TRBD2 identical over 12 bases. CDR3 length equals 16 residues. Germline lookup yields CDR1 SGHAT and CDR2 FQNNGV. With 2 bases clipped from V and 2 bases from J, the junction kept 2 bases outside the gene matches. The CDR3 DNA sequence: TGTGCCAGCAGCTTACTAGCGGGGGGGCCCACAGATACGCAGTATTTT. It encodes CASSLLAGGPTDTQYF.

The rearrangement uses TRBV19 and TRBJ1-3, with D perhaps matching TRBD1 (6 bases). The CDR3 runs to 18 residues. Trimming cost V 3 bases and J 0 bases, with 18 bases left between them. CDR1 and CDR2 (germline): LNHDA, SQIVND (reference sequence). The CDR3 loop reads CASSMARDTVASGNTIYF. The CDR3 DNA sequence: TGTGCCAGTAGTATGGCCCGGGACACTGTAGCCTCTGGAAACACCATATATTTT.

J is TRBJ1-2 and V is TRBV9; D unresolved. This CDR3 has 13 residues. Trimming shortened V by 0 bases and J by 2 bases, and 5 bases separated the two germline ends. Germline CDR1 reads SGDLS; CDR2 reads YYNGEE. The CDR3 here is CASSVDGNYGYTF. Written as DNA, the CDR3 is TGTGCCAGCAGCGTAGACGGAAACTATGGCTACACCTTC.

V gene TRBV28 combines with J gene TRBJ1-2; D remains ambiguous. Trimming stripped 7 bases from V and 5 bases from J, with 14 bases between. The CDR3 runs 13 residues. Germline V lookup: CDR1 MDHEN, CDR2 SYDVKM. CDR3 sequence: CASIRAGRYGYTF. The CDR3 DNA follows: TGTGCCAGCATCCGGGCAGGACGATATGGCTACACCTTC.

This chain links TRBV28 with TRBJ1-1; unclear D gene. V was cut by 6 bases and J by 0 bases, with 11 bases left in between. CDR1 is MDHEN and CDR2 is SYDVKM in the germline V gene. The CDR3 contains 14 residues. Here the CDR3 reads CASSPAGMNTEAFF. The DNA for the CDR3 is TGTGCCAGCAGCCCCGCTGGAATGAACACTGAAGCTTTCTTT.

The chain links TRBV29-1 to TRBJ1-2, with D hard to call. CDR1 and CDR2 (germline): SQVTM, ANQGSEA. The CDR3 is 12 amino acids. V shed 3 bases and J shed 2 bases, with 7 bases lying between them. For the CDR3, the DNA is TGCAGCGTTGACTACCGAAACTATGGCTACACCTTC. Its translation is CSVDYRNYGYTF. The full variable domain, completed using reference TRBV29-1 and TRBJ1-2, is SAVISQKPSRDICQRGTSLTIQCQVDSQVTMMFWYRQQPGQSLTLIATANQGSEATYESGFVIDKFPISRPNLTFSTLTVSNMSPEDSSIYLCSVDYRNYGYTFGSGTRLTVV.

This chain joins TRBV11-2 and TRBJ1-1; a weak D match, TRBD1 (5 bases). Trimming left V 4 bases short and J 4 bases short, with 13 bases between. This CDR3 comprises 14 residues. Germline V gene sequence: CDR1 SGHAT, CDR2 FQNNGV. This CDR3 is CASSSAGLGTEAFF. The CDR3 bases are TGTGCCAGCAGCTCCGCAGGGCTTGGCACTGAAGCTTTCTTT.

The chain employs TRBV28 and TRBJ2-4; D remains ambiguous. CDR3 size: 14 residues. Trimming pared 2 bases from V and 0 bases from J, leaving 5 bases between. Germline V gives CDR1 MDHEN, CDR2 SYDVKM. DNA of the CDR3: TGTGCCAGCAGTTTAGGGATAGCCAAAAACATTCAGTACTTC. As protein: CASSLGIAKNIQYF.

This chain links TRBV11-2 with TRBJ2-7; D possibly matches TRBD1 or TRBD2 (5 bases each). CDR1 is SGHAT and CDR2 is FQNNGV in the germline V gene. This CDR3 contains 15 residues. V lost 1 base, J lost 0 bases, and 10 bases lay in between. CDR3 DNA sequence: TGTGCCAGCAGCTTAGGAGGGGCTAACTCCTACGAGCAGTACTTC. Translating it yields CASSLGGANSYEQYF.

The chain recombines TRBV18 with TRBJ2-3; 9 nucleotides line up with TRBD1. The V gene's germline CDR1 is KGHSH and CDR2 LQKENI. The junction had 6 bases not matched to a gene; V was cut back by 3 bases and J by 2 bases. This CDR3 has 16 amino acids. CDR3 DNA: TGTGCCAGCTCACCGGTGCGGACAGGGGCCACAGATACGCAGTATTTT. It translates to CASSPVRTGATDTQYF.

This chain joins TRBV7-9 and TRBJ2-1, with D hard to call. The CDR3 length is 16 residues. Germline CDR1 SEHNR, CDR2 FQNEAQ (reference sequence). Trimming removed 1 base from V and 2 bases from J, with 12 bases in between. The CDR3 DNA reads TGTGCCAGCAGCTTAGGCATTATTTTCCCCTACAATGAGCAGTTCTTC. It is translated as CASSLGIIFPYNEQFF.

The chain recombines TRBV7-9 with TRBJ1-2; D is perhaps TRBD1 (5 bases). Germline V lookup: CDR1 SEHNR, CDR2 FQNEAQ (reference sequence). The length of the CDR3 is 15 residues. V shed 7 bases and J shed 0 bases, with 15 bases lying between them. The CDR3 DNA is TGTGCCAGCAATATGAGGGGCAACTCTAACTATGGCTACACCTTC. Protein sequence: CASNMRGNSNYGYTF.

The J gene is TRBJ1-4, the V gene TRBV19; 8 positions agree with TRBD1. CDR1 is LNHDA, CDR2 SQIVND, per germline (reference sequence). The junction had 5 bases not matched to a gene; V was cut back by 5 bases and J by 0 bases. CDR3 length: 16 amino acids. CDR3 in DNA: TGTGCCAGTAGTCCACGGACAGGGACAACTAATGAAAAACTGTTTTTT. Its translation: CASSPRTGTTNEKLFF. The full variable domain, its missing parts supplied by reference TRBV19 and TRBJ1-4, is DGGITQSPKYLFRKEGQNVTLSCEQNLNHDAMYWYRQDPGQGLRLIYYSQIVNDFQKGDIAEGYSVSREKKESFPLTVTSAQKNPTAFYLCASSPRTGTTNEKLFFGSGTQLSVL.

This clone was detected once. The gene calls are TRBV6-1 and TRBJ2-7, with 9 positions matching TRBD1. The CDR3 contains 14 residues. The trim removed 4 bases at V and 6 bases at J, leaving 7 bases unmatched. CDR1 and CDR2 (germline): MNHNS, SASEGT. The CDR3 here is CASSVGTGSGEQYF. For the CDR3, the DNA is TGTGCCAGCAGTGTTGGGACAGGGTCCGGCGAGCAGTACTTC.

The chain links TRBV27 to TRBJ2-5, with D perhaps assigned TRBD1 or TRBD2 (5 bases each). V shed 5 bases and J shed 5 bases, with 18 bases lying between them. This CDR3 has 15 amino acids. Germline CDR1 is MNHEY and CDR2 is SMNVEV (reference sequence). CDR3 region: CASSRGATPRETQYF. For the CDR3, the DNA is TGTGCCAGCAGTAGAGGGGCCACCCCCAGGGAGACCCAGTACTTC.

CDR3 region: CASSLESSQGASYNEQFF. The CDR3 DNA follows: TGTGCCAGCAGCTTAGAATCTTCCCAGGGGGCGTCCTACAATGAGCAGTTCTTC. This chain uses TRBV11-2 with TRBJ2-1; 8 bases are shared with TRBD1. CDR3 length equals 18 residues. Per the germline V gene, CDR1 is SGHAT and CDR2 is FQNNGV. The junction had 8 bases not matched to a gene; V was cut back by 0 bases and J by 1 base.

This clone was recorded once. The chain employs TRBV28 and TRBJ1-1; D is perhaps TRBD1 (5 bases). V gave up 5 bases and J gave up 1 base, with 5 bases separating them. Germline V gene sequence: CDR1 MDHEN, CDR2 SYDVKM. The CDR3 contains 12 residues. CDR3 sequence reads: CASSQGNTEAFF. CDR3 sequence (DNA): TGTGCCAGCAGTCAGGGGAACACTGAAGCTTTCTTT.

CDR3 residues: CASSQDGADTQYF. CDR3 coding DNA: TGTGCCAGCAGCCAAGATGGAGCAGATACGCAGTATTTT. The gene calls are TRBV4-2 and TRBJ2-3; the D is unclear. This CDR3 has 13 residues. Trimming left V 0 bases short and J 4 bases short, with 5 bases between. Germline CDR1 reads LGHNA; CDR2 reads YNFKEQ.

The DNA of the CDR3 is TGTGCCAGCAACCGGGACAGGCTCACAGATACGCAGTATTTT. Protein: CASNRDRLTDTQYF. V and J are TRBV9 and TRBJ2-3, with 8 bases identical to TRBD1. The CDR3 is 14 amino acids. With V trimmed by 6 bases and J by 2 bases, 5 bases remained unmatched. Germline V gives CDR1 SGDLS, CDR2 YYNGEE.

The rearrangement links TRBV6-6 to TRBJ2-5, with a weak D call TRBD2 (5 bases). V shed 4 bases and J shed 5 bases, with 8 bases lying between them. Germline lookup yields CDR1 MNHNY and CDR2 SVGAGI (reference sequence). This CDR3 is built from 12 residues. The CDR3 loop is CASSFGVETQYF. The CDR3, as DNA: TGTGCCAGCAGTTTCGGGGTCGAGACCCAGTACTTC.

This chain joins TRBV18 and TRBJ2-7; TRBD1 matches 7 bases. This CDR3 contains 14 residues. With 4 bases clipped from V and 0 bases from J, the junction kept 3 bases outside the gene matches. The V gene's germline CDR1 is KGHSH and CDR2 LQKENI. Here the CDR3 DNA reads TGTGCCAGCTCACAGGGGGCAAGCTCCTACGAGCAGTACTTC. This codes for CASSQGASSYEQYF.

The chain links TRBV6-4 to TRBJ2-3, with TRBD1 matching 8 bases. The germline CDR1 and CDR2 sequences are MRHNA and SNTAGT. After removal of 2 bases from V and 4 bases from J, the junction contained 5 bases not matched to a gene. The CDR3 contains 15 residues. The CDR3 bases are TGTGCCAGCAGTGACCAGGGGGCAGGAGCAGATACGCAGTATTTT. This encodes CASSDQGAGADTQYF.

This chain links TRBV4-1 with TRBJ1-2; the D gene is possibly TRBD1 (5 bases). CDR1 MGHRA and CDR2 YSYEKL come from the germline V gene. The CDR3 runs 16 residues. V dropped 4 bases and J dropped 1 base, with 16 bases sitting between them. The CDR3, as DNA: TGCGCCAGCAGCCGGGGCCTAAACGGCGATAACTATGGCTACACCTTC. Its protein product is CASSRGLNGDNYGYTF.

The CDR3 loop reads CAISGGGTEAFF. The CDR3 coding sequence is TGTGCCATCAGCGGGGGGGGCACTGAAGCTTTCTTT. The V gene is TRBV10-3, the J gene TRBJ1-1; a weak D match, TRBD1 (5 bases). The CDR3 has 12 residues. The germline CDR1 and CDR2 sequences are ENHRY and SYGVKD. The V gene lost 6 bases and the J gene lost 4 bases, with 9 bases spanning the gap.

The chain has TRBV5-6 and TRBJ1-2; D gene uncertain. The V end lost 2 bases, the J end lost 5 bases, and 13 bases lay between the germline ends. In germline, CDR1 is SGHDT, CDR2 YYEEEE. This CDR3 region has 14 residues. The CDR3 sequence: CASSLPLDSYGYTF. CDR3 in DNA: TGTGCCAGCAGCTTACCTTTGGACTCGTATGGCTACACCTTC. The variable domain in full, completed from reference TRBV5-6 and TRBJ1-2, reads DAGVTQSPTHLIKTRGQQVTLRCSPKSGHDTVSWYQQALGQGPQFIFQYYEEEERQRGNFPDRFSGHQFPNYSSELNVNALLLGDSALYLCASSLPLDSYGYTFGSGTRLTVV.

The CDR3 DNA sequence: TGTGCCTGGAGTGTCAATTATAATTCACCCCTCCACTTT. Residues: CAWSVNYNSPLHF. The chain joins TRBV30 to TRBJ1-6; no clear D gene. The CDR3 length is 13 residues. Trimming left V 0 bases short and J 4 bases short, with 4 bases between. In germline, CDR1 is GTSNPN, CDR2 SVGIG (reference sequence).

The table lists this clone with a count of one. The chain combines TRBV7-8 with TRBJ1-5, with D possibly being TRBD1 (5 bases). Germline lookup yields CDR1 SGHVS and CDR2 FQNEAQ. Trimming cost V 2 bases and J 7 bases, with 12 bases left between them. The CDR3 has 14 amino acids. CDR3 DNA sequence: TGTGCCAGCAGCTTAAAAGGGGTCCCCCAGCCCCAGCATTTT. This encodes CASSLKGVPQPQHF.